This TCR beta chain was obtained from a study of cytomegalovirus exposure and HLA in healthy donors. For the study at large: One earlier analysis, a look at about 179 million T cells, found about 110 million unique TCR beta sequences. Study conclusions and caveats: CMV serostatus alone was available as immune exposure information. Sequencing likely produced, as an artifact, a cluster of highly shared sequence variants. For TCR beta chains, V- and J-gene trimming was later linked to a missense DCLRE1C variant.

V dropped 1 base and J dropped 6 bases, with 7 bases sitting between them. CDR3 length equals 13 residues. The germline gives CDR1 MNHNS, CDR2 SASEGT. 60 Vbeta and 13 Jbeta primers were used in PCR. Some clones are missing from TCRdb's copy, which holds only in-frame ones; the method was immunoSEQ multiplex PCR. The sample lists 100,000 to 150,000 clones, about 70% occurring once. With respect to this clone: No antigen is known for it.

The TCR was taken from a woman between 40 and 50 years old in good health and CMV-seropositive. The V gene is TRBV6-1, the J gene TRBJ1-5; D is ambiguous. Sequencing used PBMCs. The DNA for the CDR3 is TGTGCCAGCAGTGAAGATCCCCTTCAGCCCCAGCATTTT. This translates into CASSEDPLQPQHF.